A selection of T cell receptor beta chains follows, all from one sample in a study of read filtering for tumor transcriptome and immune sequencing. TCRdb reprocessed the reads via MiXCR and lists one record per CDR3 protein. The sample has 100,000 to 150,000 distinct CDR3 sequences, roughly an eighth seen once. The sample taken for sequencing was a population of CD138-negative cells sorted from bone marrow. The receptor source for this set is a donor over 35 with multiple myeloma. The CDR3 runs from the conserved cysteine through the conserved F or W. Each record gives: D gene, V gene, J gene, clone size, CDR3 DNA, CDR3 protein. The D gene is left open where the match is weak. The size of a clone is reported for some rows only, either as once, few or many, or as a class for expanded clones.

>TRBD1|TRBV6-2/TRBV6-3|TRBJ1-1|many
TGTGCCAGCAGTTACTCCAGGACAGGGGGAAACACTGAAGCTTTCTTT
CASSYSRTGGNTEAFF
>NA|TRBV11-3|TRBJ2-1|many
TGTGCCAGCAGCTCGTGGGGGGCAGGCAATGAGCAGTTCTTC
CASSSWGAGNEQFF
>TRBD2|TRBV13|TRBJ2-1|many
TGTGCCAGCAGCTTAGGCCTAGCGGGAAGCTCCTACAATGAGCAGTTCTTC
CASSLGLAGSSYNEQFF
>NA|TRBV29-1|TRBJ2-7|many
TGCAGCGTTGGTGGAACAAGCTCCTACGAGCAGTACTTC
CSVGGTSSYEQYF
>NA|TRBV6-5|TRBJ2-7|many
TGTGCCAGCGCGAGGTCCTCGAGGTACGAGCAGTACTTC
CASARSSRYEQYF
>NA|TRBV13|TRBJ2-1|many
TGTGCCAGCAGCTTAGGGACAGCCTCCTACAATGAGCAGTTCTTC
CASSLGTASYNEQFF
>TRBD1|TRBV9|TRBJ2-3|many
TGTGCCAGCGGTAGGTCAGGGGGTGCGGATACGCAGTATTTT
CASGRSGGADTQYF
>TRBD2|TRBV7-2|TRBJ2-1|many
TGTGCCGGCAGCTTAGAAATACTAGCGGGATTAAGTCCTCATCCTGAGCAGTTCTTC
CAGSLEILAGLSPHPEQFF
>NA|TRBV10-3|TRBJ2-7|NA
TGTGCCATCAGTGAGGCTGCCTCCTACGAGCAGTACTTC
CAISEAASYEQYF
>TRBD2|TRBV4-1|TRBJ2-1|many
TGCGCCAGCAGCCCGGCCATAGCGGGATTCTCCTACAATGAGCAGTTCTTC
CASSPAIAGFSYNEQFF
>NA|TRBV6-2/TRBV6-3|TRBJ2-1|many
TGTGCCAGCAGTCCCTCCTACGGAGGGGCCTACAATGAGCAGTTCTTC
CASSPSYGGAYNEQFF
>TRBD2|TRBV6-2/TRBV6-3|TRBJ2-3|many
TGTGCCAGCAGTTACTCGATCAGCGGGGAGAGCACAGATACGCAGTATTTT
CASSYSISGESTDTQYF
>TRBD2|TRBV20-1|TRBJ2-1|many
TGCAGTGCTAGAGTAGGGACTATCTACAATGAGCAGTTCTTC
CSARVGTIYNEQFF
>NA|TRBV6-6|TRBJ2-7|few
TGTGCCAGCAGGCAGGGTTCCCCCTCCTACGAGCAGTACTTC
CASRQGSPSYEQYF
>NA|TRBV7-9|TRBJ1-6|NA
TGTGCCAGCAGCTTGGGGGGCAGGGCAGAATCACCCCTCCACTTT
CASSLGGRAESPLHF
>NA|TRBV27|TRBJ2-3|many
TGTGCCAGCAGTTTCCCCCGCGTCGGTGGGCCCGACTTTACTACGCAGTATTTT
CASSFPRVGGPDFTTQYF
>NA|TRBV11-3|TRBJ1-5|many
TGTGCCAGCAGCCACGAGGGAAATCAGCCCCAGCATTTT
CASSHEGNQPQHF
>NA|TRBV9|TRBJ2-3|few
TGTGCCAGCAGCGCATATAATTGGGATACGCAGTATTTT
CASSAYNWDTQYF
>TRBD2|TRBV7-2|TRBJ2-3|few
TGTGCCAGCACCACCCGACTAGCGGGAGCAGGAGATACGCAGTATTTT
CASTTRLAGAGDTQYF
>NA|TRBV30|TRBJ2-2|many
TGTGCCTGGAGCCCCACCGGAGCCGGGGAGCTGTTTTTT
CAWSPTGAGELFF
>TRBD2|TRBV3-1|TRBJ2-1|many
TGTGCCAGCAGCCATAGCGGGGGATCCTACAATGAGCAGTTCTTC
CASSHSGGSYNEQFF
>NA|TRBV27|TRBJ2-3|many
TGTGCCAGCCGGCCTAGGCCTAGCACAGATACGCAGTATTTT
CASRPRPSTDTQYF
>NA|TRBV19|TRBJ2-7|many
TGTGCCAGTAGTATATACAGATCCTACGAGCAGTACTTC
CASSIYRSYEQYF
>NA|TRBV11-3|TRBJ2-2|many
TGTGCCAGCAGCTTCATGCAGGGGAGAGCCGGGGAGCTGTTTTTT
CASSFMQGRAGELFF
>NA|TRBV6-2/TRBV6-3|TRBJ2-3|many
TGTGCCAGCAGTCTCCCTCGACTAGGTGCAGATACGCAGTATTTT
CASSLPRLGADTQYF
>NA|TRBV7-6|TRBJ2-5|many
TGTGCCAGCAGCTGGGGGAGGAAAGAGACCCAGTACTTC
CASSWGRKETQYF
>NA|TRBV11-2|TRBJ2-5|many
TGTGCCAGCAGCTTAGAACAGGGTTTGTACTTC
CASSLEQGLYF
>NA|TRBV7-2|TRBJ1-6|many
TGTGCCAGCAGCTTACGGGCGTCCCTATGGGATTCACCCCTCCACTTT
CASSLRASLWDSPLHF
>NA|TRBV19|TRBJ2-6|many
TGTGCCAGTAGTATATTTTGGGTCGGAAGCTCTGGGGCCAACGTCCTGACTTTC
CASSIFWVGSSGANVLTF
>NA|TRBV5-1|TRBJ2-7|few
TGCGCCAGCAGCTTGGACACCTCCTACGAGCAGTACTTC
CASSLDTSYEQYF
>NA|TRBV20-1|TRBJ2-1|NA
TGCAGTGCTAGTGTGAGGGCCGACAATGGACAGTTCTTC
CSASVRADNGQFF
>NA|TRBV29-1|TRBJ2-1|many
TGCAGCGTTGCAGGGGACCCAAGGCGCAATGAGCAGTTCTTC
CSVAGDPRRNEQFF
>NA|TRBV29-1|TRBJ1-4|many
TGCAGCGCCGGGGTTACTGAAAAACTGTTTTTT
CSAGVTEKLFF
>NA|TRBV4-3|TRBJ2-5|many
TGCGCCAGCAGCCAAGATGTGGGGGAGACCCAGTACTTC
CASSQDVGETQYF
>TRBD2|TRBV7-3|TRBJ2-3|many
TGTGCCAGCAGCTTCACCGGGACTAGCGGGACCGGGAGGACAGATACGCAGTATTTT
CASSFTGTSGTGRTDTQYF
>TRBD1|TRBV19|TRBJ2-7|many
TGTGCCACTAATCAAAAGGGGGCCAAAGCTTACGAGCAGTACTTC
CATNQKGAKAYEQYF
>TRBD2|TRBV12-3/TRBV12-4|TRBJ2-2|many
TGTGCCAGCAGTCCAGCGGGAGGGGGCACCGGGGAGCTGTTTTTT
CASSPAGGGTGELFF
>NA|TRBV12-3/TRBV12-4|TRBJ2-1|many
TGTGCCAGCAGTTTTATCGGGAAGTATACCAATGAGCAGTTCTTC
CASSFIGKYTNEQFF
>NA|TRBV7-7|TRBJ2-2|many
TGTGCCAGCAGCCCCTCCGCAGGGAGCACCGGGGAGCTGTTTTTT
CASSPSAGSTGELFF
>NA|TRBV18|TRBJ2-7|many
TGTGCCAGCTCACCACCGGGGATGGGCTACGAGCAGTACTTC
CASSPPGMGYEQYF
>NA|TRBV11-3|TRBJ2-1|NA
TGTGCCAGCAGCTTAAGGGGATCGAGTAATGAGCAGTTCTTC
CASSLRGSSNEQFF
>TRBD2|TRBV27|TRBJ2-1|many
TGTGCCAGCAGTTGGTCCGGGACTAGCGGAGCCGAGCAGTTCTTC
CASSWSGTSGAEQFF
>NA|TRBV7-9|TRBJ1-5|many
TGTGCCAGCAGCCTTTCTGACACAAATCAGCCCCAGCATTTT
CASSLSDTNQPQHF
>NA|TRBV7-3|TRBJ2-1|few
TGTGCCAGCAGCTCTACCCGCTGGACTGGGTCCTACAATGAGCAGCTCTTC
CASSSTRWTGSYNEQLF
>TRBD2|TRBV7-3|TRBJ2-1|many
TGTGCCAGCAGCCTTAGCGGGAGCTCCCACAATGAGCAGTTCTTC
CASSLSGSSHNEQFF
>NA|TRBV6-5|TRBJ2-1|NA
TGTGCCAGCAGGATCGGGACTTCCTACAATGAGCGGTTCTTC
CASRIGTSYNERFF
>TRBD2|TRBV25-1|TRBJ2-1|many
TGTGCCAGCAGTGCTGGATGGCGGGAGGGCTTTTGGCAGTTCTTC
CASSAGWREGFWQFF
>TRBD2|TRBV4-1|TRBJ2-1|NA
TGCGCCAGCAGCCAACTGGGGCGGGAGGACAGTAATGAGCAGTTCTTC
CASSQLGREDSNEQFF
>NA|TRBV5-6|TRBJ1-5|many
TGTGCCAGCAGCTCCGGATCAGGTGGCCAGCATTTT
CASSSGSGGQHF
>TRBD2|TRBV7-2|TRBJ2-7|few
TGTGCCAGCAGCTTAGCAGGTGGCGGGAGATACCACGAGCAGTACTTC
CASSLAGGGRYHEQYF
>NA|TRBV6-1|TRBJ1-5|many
TGTGCCAGCAGACCAGGGTGGACAGTGATACCCAATCAGCCCCAGCATTTT
CASRPGWTVIPNQPQHF
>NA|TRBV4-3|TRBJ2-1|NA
TGCGCCAGCAGCCAAGTCCTAGCCTCCTACAATGAGCAGTTCTTC
CASSQVLASYNEQFF
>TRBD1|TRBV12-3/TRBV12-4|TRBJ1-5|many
TGTGCCAGCAACCCGACAGGGCCCAATCAGCCCCAGCATTTT
CASNPTGPNQPQHF